The following is a TCR beta chain sequence with its context. Its antigen remains unidentified. The data derive from a study of OX40 agonist ivuxolimab in advanced cancers. Study-wide results and caveats: At 0.1-3.0 mg/kg, partial responders had clonal expansion among the lowest observed.

The CDR3 is 13 amino acids. Per germline, CDR1 SGDLS and CDR2 YYNGEE. Trimming left V 0 bases short and J 10 bases short, with 13 bases between. TCRdb's table, derived via immunoSEQ multiplex PCR, lists solely in-frame clones and lacks some. The table has tens of thousands of clones, roughly 90% seen once. This receptor was obtained from an adult with an advanced solid tumor such as melanoma, head and neck, liver or kidney cancer. The chain links TRBV9 to TRBJ1-1; D might be TRBD1 (6 bases). The specimen was CD4+ or CD8+ T cells sorted from blood, collected in a trial of the OX40 agonist ivuxolimab. In DNA form, the CDR3 reads TGTGCCAGCAGCGTAGGGGATGGGACAAGAGCTTTCTTT. Encoded protein: CASSVGDGTRAFF.